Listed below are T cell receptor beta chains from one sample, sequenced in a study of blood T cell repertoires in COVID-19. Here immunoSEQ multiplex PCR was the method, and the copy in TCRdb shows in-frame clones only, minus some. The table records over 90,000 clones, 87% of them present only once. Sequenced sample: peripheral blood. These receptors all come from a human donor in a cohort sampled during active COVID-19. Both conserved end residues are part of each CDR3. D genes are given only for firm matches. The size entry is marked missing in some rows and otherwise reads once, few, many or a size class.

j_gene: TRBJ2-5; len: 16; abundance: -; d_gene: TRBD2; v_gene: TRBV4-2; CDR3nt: TGTGCCAGCAGCCAAGATCCTAGCGGGGGGTTAGAGACCCAGTACTTC; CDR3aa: CASSQDPSGGLETQYF
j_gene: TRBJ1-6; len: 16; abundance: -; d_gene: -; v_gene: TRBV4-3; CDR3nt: TGCGCCAGCAGCCAAGTCATCCTACAGGGTAGCTCACCCCTCCACTTT; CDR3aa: CASSQVILQGSSPLHF
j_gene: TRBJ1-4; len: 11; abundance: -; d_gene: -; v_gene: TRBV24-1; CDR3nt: TGTGCCGGCAGGGGTGGTGAAAAACTGTTTTTT; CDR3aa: CAGRGGEKLFF
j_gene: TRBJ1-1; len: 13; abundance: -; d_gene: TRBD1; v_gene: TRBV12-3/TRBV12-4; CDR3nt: TGTGCCAGCAGACTACAGGGGGTGACTGAAGCTTTCTTT; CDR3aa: CASRLQGVTEAFF
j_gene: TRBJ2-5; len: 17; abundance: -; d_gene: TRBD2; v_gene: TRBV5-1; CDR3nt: TGCGCCAGCAGCCTACGTGTCACTAGCGGGACCCAAGAGACCCAGTACTTC; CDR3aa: CASSLRVTSGTQETQYF
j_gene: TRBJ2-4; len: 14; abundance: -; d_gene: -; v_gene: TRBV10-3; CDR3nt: TGTGCCATCAGTGCCCCCGTCCCACGGGACATTCAGTACTTC; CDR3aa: CAISAPVPRDIQYF
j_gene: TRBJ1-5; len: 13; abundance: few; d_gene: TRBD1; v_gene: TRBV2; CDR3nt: TGTGCCTCCGCGGGACAGGGCCTTCCGCCCCAGCATTTT; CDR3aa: CASAGQGLPPQHF
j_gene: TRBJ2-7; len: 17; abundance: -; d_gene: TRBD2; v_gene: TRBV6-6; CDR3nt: TGTGCCAGCAGTCCTTACTCCGGGACTAGCGGCGGCTACGAGCAGTACTTC; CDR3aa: CASSPYSGTSGGYEQYF
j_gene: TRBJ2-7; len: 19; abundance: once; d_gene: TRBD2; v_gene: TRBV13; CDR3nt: TGTGCCAGCAGCTTAGGCCTAATGGGACTAGCGGGAGGTCGATACGAGCAGTACTTC; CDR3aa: CASSLGLMGLAGGRYEQYF
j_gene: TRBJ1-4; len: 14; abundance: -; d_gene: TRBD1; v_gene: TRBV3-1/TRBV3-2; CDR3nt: TGTGCCAGCAGTCAAAGGACAGGGAGGGAAAAACTGTTTTTT; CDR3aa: CASSQRTGREKLFF
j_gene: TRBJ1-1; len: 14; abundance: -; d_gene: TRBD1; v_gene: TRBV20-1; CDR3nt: TGCAGGGCCAGTCGACAGGGCTCCAACACTGAAGCTTTCTTT; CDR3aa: CRASRQGSNTEAFF
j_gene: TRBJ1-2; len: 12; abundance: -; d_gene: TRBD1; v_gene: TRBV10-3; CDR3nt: TGTGCCATCAGCACAGGGGAGTCTGGCTACACCTTC; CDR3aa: CAISTGESGYTF
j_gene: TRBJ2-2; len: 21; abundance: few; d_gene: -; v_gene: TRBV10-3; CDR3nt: TGTGCCATCAGTGATCTACTGGTGGGGCTGTGGGGGGGCGCGAACACCGGGGAGCTGTTTTTT; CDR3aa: CAISDLLVGLWGGANTGELFF
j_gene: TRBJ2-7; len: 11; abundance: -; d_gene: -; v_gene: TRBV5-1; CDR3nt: TGCGCCAGCAGCTTCGGCTACGAGCAGTACTTC; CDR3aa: CASSFGYEQYF
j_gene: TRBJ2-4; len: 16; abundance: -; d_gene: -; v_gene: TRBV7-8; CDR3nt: TGTGCCAGCAGCTACCGAATACAGGGAGCCCTAGGGATTCAGTACTTC; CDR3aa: CASSYRIQGALGIQYF
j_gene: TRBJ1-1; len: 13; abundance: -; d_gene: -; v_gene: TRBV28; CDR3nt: TGTGCCACTGGGGGAGGAGTGAACACTGAAGCTTTCTTT; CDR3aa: CATGGGVNTEAFF
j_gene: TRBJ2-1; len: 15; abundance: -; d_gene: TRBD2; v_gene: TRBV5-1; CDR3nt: TGCGCCAGCAGCTGGGGGACTAGCGGAGGCAATGAGCAGTTCTTC; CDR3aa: CASSWGTSGGNEQFF
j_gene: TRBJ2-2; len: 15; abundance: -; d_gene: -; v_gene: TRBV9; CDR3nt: TGTGCCAGCAGTCTTAGCGGCAGGAACACCGGGGAGCTGTTTTTT; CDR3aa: CASSLSGRNTGELFF
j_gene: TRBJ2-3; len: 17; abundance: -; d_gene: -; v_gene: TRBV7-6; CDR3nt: TGTGCCAGCAGCTTAGCGTATCAGGGTAGGGGCACAGATACGCAGTATTTT; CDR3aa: CASSLAYQGRGTDTQYF
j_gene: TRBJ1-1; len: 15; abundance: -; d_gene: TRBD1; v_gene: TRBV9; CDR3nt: TGTGCCAGCAGCGAGGGGACAGGGGAGAACACTGAAGCTTTCTTT; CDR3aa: CASSEGTGENTEAFF
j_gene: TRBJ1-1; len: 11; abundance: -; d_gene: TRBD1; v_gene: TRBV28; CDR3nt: TGTGCCAGCAGTTTAGGACAGGTCGCTTTCTTT; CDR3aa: CASSLGQVAFF
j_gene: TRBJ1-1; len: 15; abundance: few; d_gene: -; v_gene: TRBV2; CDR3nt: TGTGCCAGCAGTGAATCCGCGCATCCGGGCCGGGGAGCTTTCTTT; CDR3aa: CASSESAHPGRGAFF
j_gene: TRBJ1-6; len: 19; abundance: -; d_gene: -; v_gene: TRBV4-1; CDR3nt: TGCGCCAGCAGCCACCCGGGCCAGGACGCGGGTACCTATAATTCACCCCTCCACTTT; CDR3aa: CASSHPGQDAGTYNSPLHF
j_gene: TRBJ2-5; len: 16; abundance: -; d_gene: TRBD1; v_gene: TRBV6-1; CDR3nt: TGTGCCAGCAGTGACCCCGGGACAGAGTTCCAAGAGACCCAGTACTTC; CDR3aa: CASSDPGTEFQETQYF
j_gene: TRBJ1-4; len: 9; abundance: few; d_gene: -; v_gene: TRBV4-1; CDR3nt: TGCGCCAGGACACGAAGTTTGTTTTTT; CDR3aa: CARTRSLFF
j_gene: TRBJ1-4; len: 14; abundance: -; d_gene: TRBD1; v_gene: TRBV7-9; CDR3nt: TGTGCCAGCAGCTTAGCTTCAGGGGGAGAAAAACTGTTTTTT; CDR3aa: CASSLASGGEKLFF
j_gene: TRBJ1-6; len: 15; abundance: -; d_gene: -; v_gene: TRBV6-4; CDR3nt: TGTGCCAGCAGTTCCGACAGTTTGGGTGATTCACCCCTCCACTTT; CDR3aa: CASSSDSLGDSPLHF
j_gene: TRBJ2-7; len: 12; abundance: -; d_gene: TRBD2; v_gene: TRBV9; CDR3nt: TGTGCCAGCAGTGGTAGCGGGAACGAGCAGTACTTC; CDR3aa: CASSGSGNEQYF
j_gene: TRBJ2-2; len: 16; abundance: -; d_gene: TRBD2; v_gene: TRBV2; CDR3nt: TGTGCCAGCAGTGGGACTACGTCTACTAGCGCCGGGGAGCTGTTTTTT; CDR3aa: CASSGTTSTSAGELFF
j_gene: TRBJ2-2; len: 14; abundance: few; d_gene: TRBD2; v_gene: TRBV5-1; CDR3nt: TGCGCCAGCCGGAGACTAGCGGGTGGCGGGGAGCTGTTTTTT; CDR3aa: CASRRLAGGGELFF
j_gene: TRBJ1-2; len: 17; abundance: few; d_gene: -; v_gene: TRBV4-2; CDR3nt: TGTGCCAGCAGCCAAGATCCTCGACAGGCGGCTAACTATGGCTACACCTTC; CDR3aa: CASSQDPRQAANYGYTF
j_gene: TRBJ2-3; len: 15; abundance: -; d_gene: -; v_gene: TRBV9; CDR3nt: TGTGCCAGCAGCGTAGACGCGGGACCCACAGATACGCAGTATTTT; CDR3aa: CASSVDAGPTDTQYF
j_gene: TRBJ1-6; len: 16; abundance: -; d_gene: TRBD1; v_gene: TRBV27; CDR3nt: TGTGCCAGCAGTTTAACTGGGACAGGGATAAAATTCACCCTCCACTTT; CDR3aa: CASSLTGTGIKFTLHF
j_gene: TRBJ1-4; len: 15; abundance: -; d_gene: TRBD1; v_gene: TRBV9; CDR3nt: TGTGCCAGCAGCGCCCAGGGACAGGGGGGTGAAAAACTGTTTTTT; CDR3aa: CASSAQGQGGEKLFF